One sample yielded the 19 T cell receptor beta chains listed below, sequenced in a study of blood T cell repertoires in COVID-19 (TCRdb year 2020). The library relied on the immunoSEQ multiplex PCR assay. TCRdb stores this immuneACCESS table with in-frame sequences only. Part of the clones is absent; in the studies checked, under half of the shortfall reflects unresolved V genes, and no reason is known for the rest. The sample table records 150,000 to 200,000 clones; 70% to 90% of these occur just once. In total, the top ten clones hold more than 6.5% of the sample. Sequencing was done on a sample of peripheral blood. All receptors derive from a woman aged 80 or over in a cohort sampled during active or convalescent COVID-19.

The V gene is TRBV19, the J gene TRBJ2-1; a weak D match, TRBD1 (5 bases). This CDR3 region has 14 residues. From germline, CDR1 is LNHDA and CDR2 SQIVND (reference sequence). The V end lost 4 bases, the J end lost 7 bases, and 14 bases lay between the germline ends. The CDR3 protein is CASSNEARGNEQFF. CDR3 nucleotides: TGTGCCAGTAGTAATGAGGCAAGGGGAAATGAGCAGTTCTTC.

V is TRBV18 and J is TRBJ1-2; 7 bases fit TRBD1. The CDR3 sequence is 13 residues long. Germline V CDR1 and CDR2: KGHSH, LQKENI. V was pared by 6 bases and J by 3 bases, with 4 bases of the junction left unmatched. CDR3 bases: TGTGCCAGCTCTCCTGGACAGGACTATGGCTACACCTTC. Its protein is CASSPGQDYGYTF.

This rearrangement joins TRBV7-9 to TRBJ2-1; D possibly corresponds to TRBD2 (6 bases). The CDR3 runs to 13 residues. The germline V and J ends were trimmed by 0 bases and 10 bases, with 10 bases remaining between them. Germline V gene data show CDR1 as SEHNR and CDR2 as FQNEAQ (reference sequence). The CDR3 region is CASSLAGDSEQFF. In DNA, the CDR3 is TGTGCCAGCAGCTTAGCGGGGGACTCCGAGCAGTTCTTC.

The rearrangement uses TRBV6-1 and TRBJ1-6; no reliable D call. Germline CDR1 reads MNHNS; CDR2 reads SASEGT. V lost 2 bases and J lost 11, with 10 bases in between. The CDR3 extends over 13 amino acids. The CDR3 DNA is TGTGCCAGCAGTGAAAGTGTGCGTACACCCCTCCACTTT. Translation: CASSESVRTPLHF.

This chain links TRBV6-6 with TRBJ1-5, with D hard to call. The CDR3 totals 13 residues. Germline V CDR1 and CDR2: MNHNY, SVGAGI (reference sequence). The germline V and J ends were trimmed by 6 bases and 0 bases, with 6 bases remaining between them. Here the CDR3 DNA reads TGTGCCAGCAGGGGCCCTAGCAATCAGCCCCAGCATTTT. Protein: CASRGPSNQPQHF.

The chain links TRBV28 to TRBJ1-5; D is unclear. The CDR3 loop spans 12 amino acids. Trimming stripped 3 bases from V and 7 bases from J, with 7 bases between. The germline V gene has CDR1 MDHEN and CDR2 SYDVKM. The CDR3 DNA sequence: TGTGCCAGCAGTTTTCGCGGCCAGCCCCAGCATTTT. This gives the protein CASSFRGQPQHF.

This chain links TRBV6-5 with TRBJ1-4; the D is unclear. The CDR3 contains 14 residues. CDR1 MNHEY and CDR2 SVGAGI come from the germline V gene. Trimming removed 8 bases at V and 0 bases at J, with 10 bases between. The DNA for the CDR3 is TGTGCCAGCCAGTTGGCCACAACTAATGAAAAACTGTTTTTT. It specifies CASQLATTNEKLFF.

This clone was observed a few times. The chain employs TRBV3-1 (or the pseudogene TRBV3-2) and TRBJ1-2; D unclear. CDR1 and CDR2 from the germline V gene are LGHDT and YNNKEL (reference sequence). Trimming took 0 bases from V and 6 from J, leaving 8 bases between them. This CDR3 region has 13 residues. DNA for the CDR3: TGTGCCAGCAGCCAAGATAGAATAAATGGCTACACCTTC. This encodes CASSQDRINGYTF.

The chain links TRBV3-1 (or the pseudogene TRBV3-2) to TRBJ1-5; D is undetermined. The V and J ends lost 0 bases and 1 base respectively, with 4 bases between them. The CDR3 covers 14 residues. CDR1 and CDR2 (germline): LGHDT, YNNKEL (reference sequence). The CDR3 here is CASSQDPSNQPQHF. The CDR3 DNA reads TGTGCCAGCAGCCAAGATCCGAGCAATCAGCCCCAGCATTTT.

The chain recombines TRBV30 with TRBJ1-1; D not resolved. Germline V gene sequence: CDR1 GTSNPN, CDR2 SVGIG (reference sequence). The CDR3 runs to 14 residues. V lost 4 bases, J lost 2 bases, and 14 bases lay in between. The CDR3: CAWTNVNANTEAFF. For the CDR3, the DNA is TGTGCCTGGACTAACGTCAACGCCAACACTGAAGCTTTCTTT.

The genes are TRBV2 and TRBJ1-6; 10 bases are a match to TRBD1. Germline values: CDR1 SNHLY, CDR2 FYNNEI. The CDR3 is 16 amino acids. V lost 7 bases, J lost 0 bases, and 3 bases stayed unmatched. As DNA, the CDR3 is TGTGCCAGCATTCGGGACAGGGGCTCCTATAATTCACCCCTCCACTTT. Translating gives CASIRDRGSYNSPLHF.

The V call is TRBV7-9, the J call TRBJ2-3; no reliable D call. The germline CDR1 and CDR2 sequences are SEHNR and FQNEAQ (reference sequence). The CDR3 runs 12 residues. V was pared by 3 bases and J by 7 bases, with 8 bases between. The CDR3 nucleotides read TGTGCCAGCAGCTTTGCAGGAAATACGCAGTATTTT. This translates into CASSFAGNTQYF.

J is TRBJ2-3 and V is TRBV5-1, with TRBD1 identical over 7 bases. Trimming took 4 bases from V and 3 from J; bases not matched to a gene: 8. CDR1 is SGHRS and CDR2 is YFSETQ in the germline V gene. The CDR3 loop spans 15 amino acids. CDR3 sequence: CASSLNDRETDTQYF. DNA for the CDR3: TGCGCCAGCAGCCTCAACGACAGGGAGACAGATACGCAGTATTTT. Using reference TRBV5-1 and TRBJ2-3 for the parts outside the CDR3, the full variable domain is KAGVTQTPRYLIKTRGQQVTLSCSPISGHRSVSWYQQTPGQGLQFLFEYFSETQRNKGNFPGRFSGRQFSNSRSEMNVSTLELGDSALYLCASSLNDRETDTQYFGPGTRLTVL.

The chain uses TRBV11-3 and TRBJ2-2; 12 bases fit TRBD2. V lost 1 base, J lost 6 bases, and 9 bases stayed unmatched. The CDR3 sequence is 18 residues long. Germline V gene lookup returns CDR1 SGHNT and CDR2 YENEEA. CDR3 bases: TGTGCCAGCAGCTTAGCGACTAGCGGGAGTTCCTACGCCGGGGAGCTGTTTTTT. The encoded protein is CASSLATSGSSYAGELFF.

CDR3 sequence reads: CASRWGTGVDSPLHF. In nucleotides, the CDR3 is TGTGCCAGTAGATGGGGGACAGGGGTTGATTCACCCCTCCACTTT. The chain has TRBV19 and TRBJ1-6; 10 nucleotides agree with TRBD1. Germline trimming cut 6 bases from V and 8 bases from J; bases unmatched to any gene: 7. Looked up from germline, CDR1 is LNHDA and CDR2 is SQIVND (reference sequence). The CDR3 covers 15 residues.

This clone was observed a handful of times. The CDR3 bases are TGTGCCAGCAGCCAGGGCCCCCTCAATCAGCCCCAGCATTTT. It is translated as CASSQGPLNQPQHF. V is TRBV14 and J is TRBJ1-5; no definite D call. Between the trimmed V and J ends, which lost 3 bases and 3 bases, there was a span of 9 bases. This CDR3 has 14 amino acids. The V gene's germline CDR1 is SGHDN and CDR2 FVKESK.

V and J are TRBV14 and TRBJ2-3; D unresolved. V shed 4 bases and J shed 1 base, with 18 bases lying between them. The CDR3 is made up of 17 amino acids. CDR1 and CDR2 (germline): SGHDN, FVKESK. The CDR3, as DNA: TGTGCCAGCAGCCTGCGATGGGCACTGGGCGGCACAGATACGCAGTATTTT. Translated: CASSLRWALGGTDTQYF.

This chain links TRBV2 with TRBJ2-2; tentative D call: TRBD1 (6 bases). This CDR3 contains 15 residues. CDR1 is SNHLY, CDR2 FYNNEI, per germline. V was trimmed by 3 bases and J by 4 bases, leaving 12 bases between them. Written as DNA, the CDR3 is TGTGCCAGCAGTGAGGTGGGCAGGGGCACCGGGGAGCTGTTTTTT. Protein sequence: CASSEVGRGTGELFF.

This chain connects TRBV7-8 to TRBJ2-1, with 10 bases fitting TRBD2. CDR3 size: 17 residues. Unmatched junction bases numbered 8, after V lost 2 bases and J lost 4 bases. From germline, CDR1 is SGHVS and CDR2 FQNEAQ. CDR3 nucleotide sequence: TGTGCCAGCAGCTTAACCCTAGCGGGAGCCCTATACAATGAGCAGTTCTTC. Protein: CASSLTLAGALYNEQFF.